This note documents a single TCR beta chain sequence. As yet, its antigen is unknown. Other nucleotide sequences in the sample specify the same CDR3. V was pared by 0 bases and J by 2 bases, with 8 bases between. The germline CDR1 and CDR2 sequences are SGHRS and YFSETQ. CDR3 length equals 14 residues. The PCR used 60 Vbeta and 13 Jbeta primers. This table comes from immunoSEQ multiplex PCR, and its TCRdb copy is limited to in-frame clones, with some not included. The sample carries more than 250,000 clones, around 90% recorded once. The source of the sample is a study of cytomegalovirus exposure and HLA in healthy donors. Study overall: Findings of an earlier analysis included roughly 110 million unique TCR beta sequences from about 180 million T cells. Findings and caveats of the study: V- and J-gene trimming of TCR beta was linked (in a later analysis) to a missense DCLRE1C variant. HLA restriction was apparent for most CMV-associated TCR beta chains in a later analysis. The majority of TCR sequences were rare, yet some public TCRs appeared in many donors.

This sequence was found in a woman aged 18-29 years in good health and CMV-seronegative. The sample comprised PBMCs. The gene calls are TRBV5-1 and TRBJ1-1, with a possible D match to TRBD1 (5 bases). For the CDR3, the DNA is TGCGCCAGCAGCTTGGGGGGGGTTAACACTGAAGCTTTCTTT. This gives the protein CASSLGGVNTEAFF. Together with reference TRBV5-1 and TRBJ1-1, the CDR3 gives the full variable domain: KAGVTQTPRYLIKTRGQQVTLSCSPISGHRSVSWYQQTPGQGLQFLFEYFSETQRNKGNFPGRFSGRQFSNSRSEMNVSTLELGDSALYLCASSLGGVNTEAFFGQGTRLTVV.